This passage covers 11 T cell receptor beta chains from one sample sequenced in a study of shared clonotypes between healthy human individuals. In the naive CD8 group, cells lacked CD45RO and were positively selected for CCR7, so terminally differentiated effector memory CD45RA+ cells were left out. TCRdb keeps only in-frame clones here, not all; method: immunoSEQ multiplex PCR. The sample has 1.5 million to 2.5 million clones; approximately 95% are singletons. The sequenced sample was naive CD8+ T cells sorted from blood. Receptors originate from a man aged 18-30 years in good health.

On this clone: The same CDR3 is also encoded by other DNA sequences in this sample. The chain joins TRBV28 to TRBJ2-2; D perhaps matches TRBD2 (5 bases). There are 13 residues in the CDR3. V was trimmed by 8 bases and J by 1 base, leaving 8 bases between them. Germline V gives CDR1 MDHEN, CDR2 SYDVKM. The CDR3: CASRGVNTGELFF. The CDR3 DNA reads TGTGCCAGCCGGGGAGTGAACACCGGGGAGCTGTTTTTT.

This chain uses TRBV30 with TRBJ2-7; D is uncertain. V was shortened by 6 bases and J by 4 bases, with 22 bases between the two germline ends. Germline assignment: CDR1 GTSNPN and CDR2 SVGIG (reference sequence). The CDR3 covers 15 residues. CDR3 in amino acids: CACQEASSPIYEQYF. The DNA of the CDR3 is TGTGCCTGCCAAGAGGCATCTTCCCCCATTTACGAGCAGTACTTC.

This clone has just one count. The chain recombines TRBV4-1 with TRBJ2-1; TRBD2 aligns across 12 bases. Germline values: CDR1 MGHRA, CDR2 YSYEKL. V lost 5 bases and J lost 6; bases outside the gene matches: 5. The CDR3 consists of 15 residues. In nucleotides, the CDR3 is TGCGCCAGCAGCTCAGAGGGACTAGCGGGCAATGAGCAGTTCTTC. It is translated as CASSSEGLAGNEQFF.

V is TRBV2 and J is TRBJ1-2; tentatively, D is TRBD1 (5 bases). The germline V gene encodes CDR1 SNHLY and CDR2 FYNNEI. CDR3 length: 17 residues. V gave up 2 bases and J gave up 10 bases, with 26 bases separating them. In nucleotides, the CDR3 is TGTGCCAGCAGTGAATTAGCGGGGACGGCACCTCGGAATGCCTACACCTTC. Translation gives CASSELAGTAPRNAYTF.

V gene TRBV7-8 combines with J gene TRBJ1-1; D might be TRBD1 (6 bases). This CDR3 has 14 residues. CDR1 and CDR2 (germline): SGHVS, FQNEAQ. Trimming took off 6 bases at V and 0 bases at J, with 11 bases between the two ends. CDR3 nucleotides: TGTGCCAGCAGTTCCACAGGGATGAACACTGAAGCTTTCTTT. As protein: CASSSTGMNTEAFF.

The rearrangement joins TRBV6-1 to TRBJ2-7, with 7 nucleotides matching TRBD1. V shed 8 bases and J 3 bases; nucleotides not matched to a gene: 19. Germline CDR1 and CDR2: MNHNS and SASEGT. The CDR3 loop spans 17 amino acids. The DNA of the CDR3 is TGTGCCAGCCGTGCCTCATTGACAGGGCAGCGTCACTACGAGCAGTACTTC. Residues: CASRASLTGQRHYEQYF.

The V call is TRBV2, the J call TRBJ2-1; perhaps TRBD1 as D (7 bases). Germline values: CDR1 SNHLY, CDR2 FYNNEI. Trimming removed 6 bases at V and 3 bases at J, with 18 bases between. This CDR3 region has 16 residues. The CDR3 region is CASSDSTGDFYNEQFF. CDR3 nucleotide sequence: TGTGCCAGCAGCGACTCAACAGGGGACTTCTACAATGAGCAGTTCTTC.

The chain has TRBV27 and TRBJ2-7, with D perhaps matching TRBD2 (7 bases). Germline V lookup: CDR1 MNHEY, CDR2 SMNVEV (reference sequence). V was trimmed by 2 bases and J by 2 bases, leaving 13 bases between them. The CDR3 consists of 15 residues. The CDR3 is CASSLAGAGAYEQYF. The CDR3 nucleotides are TGTGCCAGCAGTTTAGCAGGGGCGGGGGCCTACGAGCAGTACTTC.

The chain recombines TRBV7-9 with TRBJ2-5; no reliable D call. Trimming took 4 bases from V and 2 from J, leaving 11 bases between them. From germline, CDR1 is SEHNR and CDR2 FQNEAQ (reference sequence). The length of the CDR3 is 14 residues. In nucleotides, the CDR3 is TGTGCCAGCAGCTCCTCAACTATTCAAGAGACCCAGTACTTC. This codes for CASSSSTIQETQYF.

This clone was detected only a few times. Additional DNA sequences in this sample encode the identical CDR3. The gene calls are TRBV5-4 and TRBJ1-5; 7 nucleotides line up with TRBD1. The CDR3 has 13 amino acids. Germline CDR1 and CDR2: SGHNT and YYREEE (reference sequence). V trimming: 0 bases; J trimming: 6 bases; junction bases outside the gene matches: 0. The CDR3 region is CASSLDRGQPQHF. The CDR3 nucleotides are TGTGCCAGCAGCTTGGACAGGGGTCAGCCCCAGCATTTT.

The V call is TRBV28, the J call TRBJ2-6; D is ambiguous. Germline loops: CDR1 MDHEN, CDR2 SYDVKM. The CDR3 is 15 residues long. The germline V and J ends were trimmed by 9 bases and 0 bases, with 12 bases remaining between them. CDR3 DNA: TGTGCCAGTCAGGCCGACGCCTCTGGGGCCAACGTCCTGACTTTC. Translated, it gives CASQADASGANVLTF. The variable domain in full, with the rest retrieved from reference TRBV28 and TRBJ2-6, is DVKVTQSSRYLVKRTGEKVFLECVQDMDHENMFWYRQDPGLGLRLIYFSYDVKMKEKGDIPEGYSVSREKKERFSLILESASTNQTSMYLCASQADASGANVLTFGAGSRLTVL.